What follows are 21 T cell receptor beta chains derived from one specimen sequenced in a study of Graves' ophthalmopathy and Graves' hyperthyroidism. CDR3 regions of TCR beta were amplified from RNA transcripts. RT-PCR in the first round used HTBI primers; a second-round multiplex PCR followed. TCRdb ran MiXCR on the multiplex PCR reads and lists one entry per CDR3 protein. The profile shows roughly 480,000 distinct CDR3 sequences, approximately 15% of them singletons. The sample consisted of blood. These receptors were obtained from a woman in her 30s with Graves' ophthalmopathy.

This clonotype appeared many times. The rearrangement uses TRBV7-2 and TRBJ1-6; 7 bases map to TRBD1. The CDR3 extends over 18 amino acids. Germline loops: CDR1 SGHTA, CDR2 FQGNSA. Trimming cost V 1 base and J 7 bases; bases outside gene matches: 13. The DNA of the CDR3 is TGTGCCAGCAGCTTAGTCCACCATACCGGGACAGCCAATTCACCCCTCCACTTT. Translation gives CASSLVHHTGTANSPLHF.

This clonotype was detected many times. The chain combines TRBV30 with TRBJ2-2; D gene unclear. This CDR3 has 12 residues. V shed 4 bases and J shed 1 base, with 4 bases lying between them. Germline V gene data show CDR1 as GTSNPN and CDR2 as SVGIG (reference sequence). The CDR3 here is CAWKRNTGELFF. CDR3 DNA sequence: TGTGCCTGGAAGAGGAACACCGGGGAGCTGTTTTTT.

This clonotype was observed at least ten times. This chain joins TRBV29-1 and TRBJ2-2; tentative D call: TRBD1 (6 bases). CDR1 is SQVTM, CDR2 ANQGSEA, per germline. Trimming pared 8 bases from V and 3 bases from J, leaving 13 bases between. The length of the CDR3 is 13 residues. DNA for the CDR3: TGCAGCACTCATGAGGGGGACACCGGGGAGCTGTTTTTT. This encodes CSTHEGDTGELFF.

This clonotype was counted a few times. The CDR3 spells CASSPLGEATTGELFF. Written as DNA, the CDR3 is TGTGCCAGCAGCCCGCTAGGGGAGGCTACCACCGGGGAGCTGTTTTTT. The rearrangement links TRBV28 to TRBJ2-2, with a weak D call TRBD2 (6 bases). V was pared by 6 bases and J by 4 bases, with 18 bases between. Germline CDR1 and CDR2: MDHEN and SYDVKM. The CDR3 contains 16 residues.

This clonotype was detected ten times or more. The chain carries TRBV12-5 and TRBJ2-2; 10 positions agree with TRBD1. The CDR3 consists of 18 residues. Germline-derived CDR1 and CDR2 are LGHNT and FRNRAP. V dropped 0 bases and J dropped 5; count of bases not matched to a gene: 9. The CDR3 sequence: CASGLVFSSGQGTGELFF. CDR3 sequence (DNA): TGTGCTAGTGGTTTGGTATTTTCGTCGGGACAGGGGACCGGGGAGCTGTTTTTT.

This clonotype occurred many times. This chain uses TRBV9 with TRBJ2-7, with D possibly matching TRBD2 (5 bases). Trimming took 0 bases from V and 1 from J, leaving 14 bases between them. Germline V gene sequence: CDR1 SGDLS, CDR2 YYNGEE. This CDR3 has 16 residues. CDR3 in DNA: TGTGCCAGCAGCGTAGGAACGGGAAGATTGTCCTACGAGCAGTACTTC. This encodes CASSVGTGRLSYEQYF.

This clonotype was observed a handful of times. The V and J genes are TRBV5-5 and TRBJ2-7; 10 bases align to TRBD2. Germline V gene lookup returns CDR1 SGHKS and CDR2 YYEKEE (reference sequence). CDR3 length equals 15 residues. Trimming at V came to 0 bases and at J to 3 bases, leaving 3 bases not matched to a gene. In DNA form, the CDR3 reads TGTGCCAGCAGCTTGGGTAGCGGGGGGATCTACGAGCAGTACTTC. Protein product: CASSLGSGGIYEQYF.

This clonotype was seen ten or more times. V is TRBV29-1 and J is TRBJ1-1, with 8 positions matching TRBD1. This CDR3 comprises 13 residues. Germline loops: CDR1 SQVTM, CDR2 ANQGSEA. V shed 4 bases and J 0 bases; nucleotides not matched to a gene: 1. The DNA of the CDR3 is TGCAGCGTTGTGGGACAGGTGAACACTGAAGCTTTCTTT. As protein: CSVVGQVNTEAFF.

The CDR3 DNA reads as TGCGCCAGCAGCCAAGGGCTACCGGGACTAGCGGGAGAGGCAGAGACCCAGTACTTC. This codes for CASSQGLPGLAGEAETQYF. This chain connects TRBV4-1 to TRBJ2-5; 14 nucleotides agree with TRBD2. The CDR3 runs 19 residues. In germline, CDR1 is MGHRA, CDR2 YSYEKL. V lost 1 base and J lost 4; bases outside the gene matches: 11.

In this sample, this clonotype turned up many times. V is TRBV12-3 or TRBV12-4 and J is TRBJ1-2; a possible D gene is TRBD1 (6 bases). Trimming took 0 bases from V and 6 from J, leaving 14 bases between them. The CDR3 covers 15 residues. CDR3 in amino acids: CASSLALPGVDGYTF. The DNA for the CDR3 is TGTGCCAGCAGTTTAGCGTTACCAGGGGTGGATGGCTACACCTTC.

The chain combines TRBV5-1 with TRBJ2-5, with D possibly called TRBD1 or TRBD2 (6 bases each). Trimming removed 4 bases from V and 4 bases from J, with 14 bases in between. The CDR3 length is 14 residues. Germline values: CDR1 SGHRS, CDR2 YFSETQ. DNA for the CDR3: TGCGCCAGCAGCACCGCGGGACAAACAGAGACCCAGTACTTC. It specifies CASSTAGQTETQYF.

This clonotype was counted at least ten times. Here the CDR3 reads CASSPPYPLAKNIQYF. In nucleotides, the CDR3 is TGTGCCAGCAGTCCGCCGTACCCACTAGCCAAAAACATTCAGTACTTC. V usage is TRBV28 and J usage is TRBJ2-4; D unclear. V was pared by 5 bases and J by 0 bases, with 14 bases between. The CDR3 runs 16 residues. CDR1 and CDR2 from the germline V gene are MDHEN and SYDVKM.

In this sample, this clonotype turned up many times. V is TRBV30 and J is TRBJ1-2; TRBD1 matches 7 bases. The length of the CDR3 is 12 residues. Germline V lookup: CDR1 GTSNPN, CDR2 SVGIG (reference sequence). V trimming: 5 bases; J trimming: 6 bases; junction bases outside the gene matches: 6. CDR3 bases: TGTGCCTGGCTATACACAGGGGATGGCTACACCTTC. Translated, it gives CAWLYTGDGYTF.

This clonotype was detected many times. The chain couples TRBV30 to TRBJ1-5; D uncertain. CDR3 length: 14 residues. Trimming pared 0 bases from V and 0 bases from J, leaving 6 bases between. Germline CDR1 reads GTSNPN; CDR2 reads SVGIG (reference sequence). CDR3 sequence reads: CAWSVRYSNQPQHF. DNA of the CDR3: TGTGCCTGGAGTGTACGATATAGCAATCAGCCCCAGCATTTT.

This clonotype has only a few counts. The CDR3 DNA is TGTGCCAGCAGCCTCTGGGACTTTTTGGGTCAGCCCCAGCATTTT. Amino acids: CASSLWDFLGQPQHF. The chain joins TRBV7-2 to TRBJ1-5, with D possibly being TRBD1 (5 bases). The germline V and J ends were trimmed by 5 bases and 6 bases, with 17 bases remaining between them. Germline V gene data show CDR1 as SGHTA and CDR2 as FQGNSA. CDR3 length: 15 residues.

In regard to this clonotype: An end of the junction differs from the germline gene, which may be a read error. This chain links TRBV20-1 with TRBJ2-4, with TRBD1 as a possible D gene (6 bases). The CDR3 is 13 residues long. Germline loops: CDR1 DFQATT, CDR2 SNEGSKA (reference sequence). CDR3 nucleotides: TGCAGTGCCGAAGACCACAGGGCTTACATTAAGTACTTC. It is translated as CSAEDHRAYIKYF.

This clonotype was observed many times. The V call is TRBV12-3 or TRBV12-4, the J call TRBJ2-7; 9 bases align to TRBD2. The CDR3 contains 14 residues. Trimming cost V 6 bases and J 5 bases; bases outside gene matches: 8. The CDR3 reads CASSISGSRHEQYF. The CDR3 DNA follows: TGTGCCAGCAGCATTAGCGGGAGTAGGCACGAGCAGTACTTC.

This clonotype was observed many times. This sequence joins TRBV6-1 and TRBJ1-5; 7 bases are shared with TRBD1. The length of the CDR3 is 15 residues. CDR1 is MNHNS, CDR2 SASEGT, per germline. V dropped 5 bases and J dropped 4; count of bases not matched to a gene: 8. The CDR3 loop reads CASSPTGMSNQPQHF. The CDR3 DNA reads TGTGCCAGCAGTCCGACAGGGATGAGTAATCAGCCCCAGCATTTT.

This clonotype was seen at least ten times. V usage is TRBV5-1 and J usage is TRBJ2-7; D gene uncertain. This CDR3 has 13 residues. CDR1 is SGHRS, CDR2 YFSETQ, per germline. The V end lost 0 bases, the J end lost 7 bases, and 11 bases lay between the germline ends. CDR3 DNA sequence: TGCGCCAGCAGCTTGGAAAAGTTTCGGGAGCAGTACTTC. This gives the protein CASSLEKFREQYF.

Ten or more counts support this clonotype. The chain carries TRBV4-1 and TRBJ2-5, with TRBD2 identical over 7 bases. CDR3 size: 15 residues. The germline CDR1 and CDR2 sequences are MGHRA and YSYEKL. V dropped 1 base and J dropped 1; count of bases not matched to a gene: 3. Written as DNA, the CDR3 is TGCGCCAGCAGCCAAGTGAGCGGGACCCAAGAGACCCAGTACTTC. It encodes CASSQVSGTQETQYF.

As for this clonotype: A read error may account for a junction end that differs from germline. V is TRBV7-2 and J is TRBJ1-1; D is undetermined. This CDR3 comprises 13 residues. Germline V gene data show CDR1 as SGHTA and CDR2 as FQGNSA. CDR3 in amino acids: CASCLGRGTEAFF. As DNA, the CDR3 is TGTGCCAGCTGCTTAGGCCGGGGAACTGAAGCTTTCTTT.